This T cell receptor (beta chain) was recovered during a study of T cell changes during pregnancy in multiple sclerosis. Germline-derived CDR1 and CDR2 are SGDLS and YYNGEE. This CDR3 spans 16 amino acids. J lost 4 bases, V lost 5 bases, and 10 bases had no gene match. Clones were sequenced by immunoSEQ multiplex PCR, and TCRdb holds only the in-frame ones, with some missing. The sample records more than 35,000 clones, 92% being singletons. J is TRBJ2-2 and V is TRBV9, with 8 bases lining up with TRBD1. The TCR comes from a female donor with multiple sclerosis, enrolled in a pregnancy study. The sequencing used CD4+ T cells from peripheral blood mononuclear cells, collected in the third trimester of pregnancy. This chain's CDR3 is CASRDRDLGSTGELFF. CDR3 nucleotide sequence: TGTGCCAGCAGGGACAGGGACCTCGGCAGCACCGGGGAGCTGTTTTTT.